This TCR beta chain is drawn from a study of tumor-infiltrating lymphocytes in primary liver carcinoma. Across the whole study: Samples yielded about 3.65 to 8 million productive TCRbeta reads, similar across tissue types.

The authors took blood RNA from unsorted whole blood and also extracted germline DNA. Patients had chronic HBV infection and were treatment-naive. Presurgery, approximately 4.4 milliliters of peripheral blood were collected. Broader study findings: When set against blood, tumors had a significantly higher top-250-clone fraction (p = 0.039).

V shed 6 bases and J 2 bases; nucleotides not matched to a gene: 4. The CDR3 has 13 amino acids. Reverse transcription of approximately 500 ng total RNA with a constant-region primer produced TCR beta cDNA. For TCR beta, libraries were produced by three nested multiplex PCR rounds using slightly modified ARM-PCR. With TRBV1-TRBV30 forward primers and a C-beta reverse primer, the first two PCR rounds were run for 9 to 10 cycles each. Via MiXCR, TCRdb re-called the multiplex PCR reads, giving one row per CDR3 protein. This table has approximately 340,000 distinct CDR3 sequences, about two thirds appearing once. This clonotype was recorded at least ten times. What it recognizes is unknown.

The V and J genes are TRBV12-3 or TRBV12-4 and TRBJ2-7, with 7 bases matching TRBD1. The sequenced material came from peripheral blood. This receptor was identified in a man aged 40-55 years with primary liver carcinoma and hepatitis B virus infection. CDR3 bases: TGTGCCAGCAGCCGACAGGGCCCCTACGAGCAGTACTTC. Translating it yields CASSRQGPYEQYF.